The entry below describes one T cell receptor beta chain. Its target is not known. Pooling covered second doses at about 4 or about 12 weeks. The protocol was immunoSEQ multiplex PCR, while the TCRdb copy is restricted to in-frame clones and leaves out a portion. The sample lists 150,000 to 200,000 clones, roughly 87% occurring once. This entry is derived from a study of T cell responses to AZD1222 COVID-19 vaccine. Study observations and caveats: Increases in Spike-specific TCR breadth and depth were seen after two AZD1222 doses. Spike regions recognized by vaccine-associated CD4 TCRs spanned the protein, led by 160-218 and 743-854. Unmutated variant regions are reportedly targeted by nearly half of spike-specific TCRs.

The V gene lost 5 bases and the J gene lost 6 bases, with 13 bases spanning the gap. This CDR3 is built from 13 residues. Germline V lookup: CDR1 LNHDA, CDR2 SQIVND (reference sequence). This receptor was taken from an adult who received the AZD1222 COVID-19 vaccine. V usage is TRBV19 and J usage is TRBJ1-2, with TRBD1 as a possible D gene (6 bases). The starting material was peripheral blood, obtained 28 days after the second AZD1222 dose. The CDR3 nucleotides read TGTGCCAGTAGTCGGGGGGCGGTGGATGGCTACACCTTC. Amino acid sequence: CASSRGAVDGYTF.